Included here is one T cell receptor (beta chain) sequence, with context. The V and J ends lost 6 bases and 0 bases respectively, with 8 bases between them. The CDR3 extends over 13 amino acids. Regarding treatment: about 20 received Ad26.COV2.S at low or high dose, single or two shots; about 5 received placebo; per-sample allocation not given. All samples were drawn on day 63, counting from the first vaccine or placebo injection. The repertoire was sequenced with immunoSEQ multiplex PCR; TCRdb's copy has only in-frame clones and lacks some. Counted here are 350,000 to 400,000 clones, 75% to 90% occurring once; the ten biggest clones make up 1.5% to 2%. This entry comes from a study of Ad26.COV2.S vaccination and SARS-CoV-2 variants.

The genes are TRBV12-3 or TRBV12-4 and TRBJ2-5; tentative D call: TRBD1 (6 bases). This receptor was obtained from a person between 18 and 60 years old who received the Ad26.COV2.S COVID-19 vaccine or a placebo. The input for sequencing was peripheral blood, taken in a trial of Ad26.COV2.S vaccine versus placebo. As DNA, the CDR3 is TGTGCCAGCAGGGGACAAAACCAAGAGACCCAGTACTTC. This codes for CASRGQNQETQYF.